The 4 T cell receptor beta chains presented below share a single source sample, sequenced in a study of cytomegalovirus exposure and HLA in healthy donors. With 60 Vbeta and 13 Jbeta primers, the PCR was carried out. The method was immunoSEQ multiplex PCR; TCRdb's version includes in-frame clones alone and lacks a portion of them. The table lists 77,000 or so clones, more than 60% of them singletons, with roughly 1.7% in the top ten. Sequencing was done on a sample of PBMCs. These receptors were collected from a man in his forties in good health and CMV-seronegative.

The V gene is TRBV4-2, the J gene TRBJ2-7; 8 bases are shared with TRBD2. The V segment lost 0 bases and the J segment 7 bases; nucleotides outside the gene matches: 14. The CDR3 has 17 residues. Germline values: CDR1 LGHNA, CDR2 YNFKEQ. This CDR3 is CASSQDTSTGGPGEQYF. The CDR3 DNA is TGTGCCAGCAGCCAAGACACGAGTACGGGAGGGCCCGGGGAGCAGTACTTC.

This chain links TRBV21-1 with TRBJ1-4; the D segment call TRBD1 is taken from the table without a DNA check. TRBV21-1 is a known pseudogene. This CDR3 has 17 residues. The CDR3 nucleotides are TGTGCCAGCAGCATCGAAACAGGGGGCGCGGTGGATGAAAAACTGTTTTTT. Translated: CASSIETGGAVDEKLFF.

This rearrangement joins TRBV28 to TRBJ2-5, with D hard to call. Germline V gives CDR1 MDHEN, CDR2 SYDVKM. The CDR3 spans 11 residues. Trimming took off 5 bases at V and 4 bases at J, with 5 bases between the two ends. CDR3 DNA sequence: TGTGCCAGCAGTCCGTCAGAGACCCAGTACTTC. As protein: CASSPSETQYF.

This chain joins TRBV5-6 and TRBJ2-7; D may be TRBD1 (5 bases). V shed 2 bases and J shed 5 bases, with 14 bases lying between them. In germline, CDR1 is SGHDT, CDR2 YYEEEE. This CDR3 is built from 14 residues. CDR3 sequence: CASSFGQGFDEQYF. CDR3 nucleotide sequence: TGTGCCAGCAGCTTCGGGCAGGGTTTCGACGAGCAGTACTTC.